The 13 T cell receptor beta chains below were found in one sample sequenced in a study of CXCR3-negative and CXCR3-positive naive CD8 T cells. The study's findings and limits: TRB CDR3s were more hydrophobic in CXCR3-positive than in CXCR3-negative naive cells.

UMI-labeled 5' RACE TRB cDNA libraries were prepared from the cells. From the 5' RACE reads, TCRdb lists one entry per CDR3 protein and no DNA. The sample has 85,000 to 130,000 distinct CDR3 sequences, and its top ten clones hold more than 0.3%. The antigens for these receptors are not known. The source material was naive CXCR3+ CD8+ T cells from blood. The subset: CD45RO-CCR7+CD27+CD95- naive CD8+ T cells expressing CXCR3 (TNR3+). The receptors were sampled from a human donor in good health. Some clones in this sample may be carry-over from other donors' samples.

CDR3 protein: CSVDIRESRHEQYF. The chain carries TRBV29-1 and TRBJ2-7; TCRdb gives TRBD2 as the D gene, but with no DNA this cannot be confirmed. Germline CDR1 and CDR2: SQVTM and ANQGSEA. CDR3 length: 14 amino acids.

The V gene is TRBV4-3, the J gene TRBJ1-2; the D gene TCRdb calls, TRBD1, cannot be checked with no DNA. The CDR3 covers 15 residues. Germline assignment: CDR1 LGHNA and CDR2 YSLEER. The CDR3 sequence is CASSQDRQGGYGYTF.

CDR3 region: CASSIGGNEQFF. The V gene is TRBV7-9, the J gene TRBJ2-1. From germline, CDR1 is SEHNR and CDR2 FQNEAQ (reference sequence). The CDR3 loop spans 12 amino acids.

The chain is built from TRBV9 and TRBJ2-1; as DNA is missing, the TRBD1 call by TCRdb cannot be tested. Germline assignment: CDR1 SGDLS and CDR2 YYNGEE. There are 17 residues in the CDR3. CDR3 residues: CASSVDGTGFSDNEQFF.

The genes are TRBV13 and TRBJ2-1; TCRdb outputs TRBD2, but without DNA this stays unchecked. The CDR3 has 15 amino acids. CDR1 PRHDT and CDR2 FYEKMQ come from the germline V gene (reference sequence). The CDR3 loop is CASSLVREGYNEQFF.

CDR3 region: CASSQAWTNYEQYF. The chain combines TRBV4-2 with TRBJ2-7; the TCRdb call, TRBD1, lacks DNA for checking. The CDR3 is made up of 14 amino acids. Germline loops: CDR1 LGHNA, CDR2 YNFKEQ.

This chain connects TRBV29-1 to TRBJ2-7; the TCRdb D gene call, TRBD1, has no DNA to confirm it. This CDR3 is built from 13 residues. Germline-derived CDR1 and CDR2 are SQVTM and ANQGSEA. The CDR3 loop reads CSVRTGLSYEQYF.

The chain couples TRBV28 to TRBJ2-1; TCRdb proposes TRBD1, but this gene call is untestable without DNA. This CDR3 has 15 amino acids. Germline loops: CDR1 MDHEN, CDR2 SYDVKM. The CDR3 here is CASSPRAGYGNEQFF.

This chain uses TRBV7-9 with TRBJ2-1; no DNA is available, so the TRBD1 call from TCRdb remains unchecked. Germline V gene lookup returns CDR1 SEHNR and CDR2 FQNEAQ (reference sequence). The CDR3 length is 13 residues. The CDR3 spells CASSLDRVEEQFF.

The chain has TRBV19 and TRBJ1-6; TCRdb calls TRBD1, which cannot be checked without DNA. This CDR3 has 15 amino acids. Germline assignment: CDR1 LNHDA and CDR2 SQIVND (reference sequence). CDR3 region: CASTDGQGGSSPLHF.

The V call is TRBV29-1, the J call TRBJ2-7; without DNA, the TCRdb call of TRBD1 cannot be checked. In germline, CDR1 is SQVTM, CDR2 ANQGSEA. This CDR3 contains 13 residues. The CDR3 sequence is CSVETGGSYEQYF.

The rearrangement uses TRBV13 and TRBJ2-2; TCRdb names TRBD2, which stays unverified in the absence of DNA. Germline V CDR1 and CDR2: PRHDT, FYEKMQ (reference sequence). This CDR3 is 16 amino acids long. CDR3 loop: CASSPHGLAGTGELFF.

The rearrangement joins TRBV27 to TRBJ2-1; absent DNA, TCRdb's TRBD1 call cannot be checked. Germline V gene lookup returns CDR1 MNHEY and CDR2 SMNVEV (reference sequence). This CDR3 contains 19 residues. The CDR3 region is CASSPLQPGQGVVGNEQFF.